A single sample is the source of the 3 T cell receptor beta chains below, sequenced in a study of CD8+ T cells in alopecia areata. RNA extraction and reverse transcription yielded cDNA as sequencing template. Sequencing was performed with immunoSEQ multiplex PCR; in TCRdb, only in-frame clones are kept and a portion is missing. The top ten clones hold about 18% of a sample with roughly 92,000 clones, 70% to 85% of them seen once. Stated treatment: oral pan-JAK inhibitor, 5-10 mg twice daily. The sample here was CD8+ T cells sorted from blood, taken at approximately week 44, from a patient treated with tofacitinib. All receptors come from a human donor with alopecia areata.

CDR3 sequence (DNA): TGTGCCAGCAGTTACTTAGACAGGGAGGGTGAAAAACTGTTTTTT. Amino acids: CASSYLDREGEKLFF. The V and J genes are TRBV6-5 and TRBJ1-4; 7 bases fit TRBD1. This CDR3 has 15 residues. The V gene's germline CDR1 is MNHEY and CDR2 SVGAGI. J gave up 7 bases and V 1 base, and 6 bases lay outside the gene matches.

This clone was detected only a few times. The V and J genes are TRBV27 and TRBJ2-5, with 7 bases lining up with TRBD2. The end of the DNA fits TRBJ2-7 better, so the J call may be wrong. The CDR3 is 14 amino acids. Germline V gene data show CDR1 as MNHEY and CDR2 as SMNVEV (reference sequence). The CDR3 loop reads CASSLDGGAYEQYF. CDR3 in DNA: TGTGCCAGCAGTTTAGATGGGGGGGCCTACGAGCAGTACTTC.

This clone appeared once. The chain recombines TRBV7-9 with TRBJ2-7; D is perhaps TRBD1 (5 bases). Trimming pared 0 bases from V and 1 base from J, leaving 7 bases between. Germline V gene sequence: CDR1 SEHNR, CDR2 FQNEAQ (reference sequence). The length of the CDR3 is 14 residues. The CDR3 DNA reads as TGTGCCAGCAGCTTAGCATACAGGTCCTACGAGCAGTACTTC. Translation gives CASSLAYRSYEQYF.